This TCR beta chain appears in the sequencing data of a study of T cell responses to AZD1222 COVID-19 vaccine. The wider study: Second-dose schedules of about 4 or about 12 weeks were combined. Overall study findings and caveats: Most donors were white British, females outnumbered males, and clonal diversity was possibly underestimated.

Profiling relied on immunoSEQ multiplex PCR, and the TCRdb table lists in-frame clones only, not all of them. The sample lists around 140,000 clones, around nine tenths occurring once. As concerns this clone: The antigen remains undetermined.

The TCR sequence derives from an adult in good health. Sequences were derived from peripheral blood, sampled on day 0 of AZD1222 vaccination.

CDR3 in amino acids: CASKGQGEPGELFF. For the CDR3, the DNA is TGTGCCTCAAAAGGGCAGGGGGAACCCGGGGAGCTGTTTTTT. The gene calls are TRBV19 and TRBJ2-2, with TRBD1 matching over 7 bases. The CDR3 runs 14 residues. The ends lost 11 bases at V and 6 bases at J; junction bases unmatched: 12. Germline lookup yields CDR1 LNHDA and CDR2 SQIVND (reference sequence).